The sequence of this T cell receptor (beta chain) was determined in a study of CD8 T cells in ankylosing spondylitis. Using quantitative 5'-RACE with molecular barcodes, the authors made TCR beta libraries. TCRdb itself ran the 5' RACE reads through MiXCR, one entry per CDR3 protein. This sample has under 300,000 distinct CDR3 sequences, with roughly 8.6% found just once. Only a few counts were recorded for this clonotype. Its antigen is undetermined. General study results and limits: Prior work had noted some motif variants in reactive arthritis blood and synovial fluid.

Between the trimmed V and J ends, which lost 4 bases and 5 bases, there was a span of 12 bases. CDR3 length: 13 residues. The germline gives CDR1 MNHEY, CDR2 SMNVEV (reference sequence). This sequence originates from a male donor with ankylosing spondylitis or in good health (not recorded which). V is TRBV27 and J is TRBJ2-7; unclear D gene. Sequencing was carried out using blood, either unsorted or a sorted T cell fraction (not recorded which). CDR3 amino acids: CASSSTPNNEQYF. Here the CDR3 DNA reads TGTGCCAGCAGTTCGACCCCGAATAACGAGCAGTACTTC.